This T cell receptor beta chain originates from a study of blood T cell repertoires in COVID-19. On the study more broadly: Samples came from the United States, Italy and Spain, spanning acute and convalescent COVID-19.

CDR1 and CDR2 from the germline V gene are SGHDN and FVKESK. The CDR3 extends over 21 amino acids. The V end was cut by 4 bases, the J end by 5 bases, with 33 bases between. Per the study methods: Amplification of reference gene primers provided the estimated nucleated cell counts. Measured with immunoSEQ multiplex PCR; TCRdb has only the in-frame clones, and not every one. V and J calls and clone size follow that table, whereas D and trimming were derived from the DNA. Among approximately 170,000 clones listed, around four fifths were seen once. This chain uses TRBV14 with TRBJ2-1; maybe TRBD2 (6 bases). The sample was peripheral blood. The sequence derives from a woman between 65 and 79 years old who had recovered from COVID-19. CDR3 sequence: CASSPYPGGGDSSEANNEQFF. Written as DNA, the CDR3 is TGTGCCAGCAGCCCCTACCCAGGCGGAGGGGATTCTAGCGAGGCTAACAATGAGCAGTTCTTC. Full variable domain (outside the CDR3, taken from reference TRBV14 and TRBJ2-1): EAGVTQFPSHSVIEKGQTVTLRCDPISGHDNLYWYRRVMGKEIKFLLHFVKESKQDESGMPNNRFLAERTGGTYSTLKVQPAELEDSGVYFCASSPYPGGGDSSEANNEQFFGPGTRLTVL.